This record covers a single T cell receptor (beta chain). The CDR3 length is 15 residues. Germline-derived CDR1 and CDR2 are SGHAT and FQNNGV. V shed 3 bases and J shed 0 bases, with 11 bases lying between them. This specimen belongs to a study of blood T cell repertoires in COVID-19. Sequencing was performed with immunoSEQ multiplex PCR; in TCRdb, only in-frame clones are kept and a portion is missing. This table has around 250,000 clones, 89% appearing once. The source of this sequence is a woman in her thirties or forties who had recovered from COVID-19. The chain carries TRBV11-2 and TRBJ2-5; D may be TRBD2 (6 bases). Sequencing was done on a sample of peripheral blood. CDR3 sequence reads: CASSLATGDQETQYF. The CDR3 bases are TGTGCCAGCAGCTTGGCGACGGGAGACCAAGAGACCCAGTACTTC.